The next 21 T cell receptor beta chains were all read from a single sample in a study of blood T cell repertoires in COVID-19. The method was immunoSEQ multiplex PCR; TCRdb's version includes in-frame clones alone and lacks a portion of them. In the table there are approximately 170,000 clones, about 86% of which are singletons. The specimen was peripheral blood. The origin of the receptors is a man aged 50 or older with active or convalescent COVID-19.

This rearrangement joins TRBV28 to TRBJ1-1, with 10 positions matching TRBD1. V lost 7 bases and J lost 11; bases outside the gene matches: 13. CDR1 and CDR2 (germline): MDHEN, SYDVKM. This CDR3 is built from 14 residues. The CDR3 loop reads CASTLPTGGAGAFF. In nucleotides, the CDR3 is TGTGCCAGCACCCTACCGACAGGGGGCGCTGGGGCTTTCTTT.

This clone has a handful of counts. The V gene is TRBV6-1, the J gene TRBJ1-6, with 7 bases identical to TRBD1. This CDR3 contains 16 residues. Unmatched junction bases numbered 10, after V lost 2 bases and J lost 9 bases. Germline CDR1 and CDR2: MNHNS and SASEGT. The CDR3 DNA sequence: TGTGCCAGCAGTGAAACTTGGACAGGAGGTGGTTCACCCCTCCACTTT. As protein: CASSETWTGGGSPLHF.

This clone was seen a single time. This chain joins TRBV5-1 and TRBJ2-3; the D is unclear. This CDR3 has 15 amino acids. The germline V gene has CDR1 SGHRS and CDR2 YFSETQ. V lost 3 bases and J lost 3, with 14 bases in between. The CDR3 DNA is TGCGCCAGCAGCTCCCTGGCTAGTTCAACAGATACGCAGTATTTT. Encoded protein: CASSSLASSTDTQYF.

The CDR3 protein is CASNRVLSLDETQYF. The DNA of the CDR3 is TGTGCCAGCAACCGGGTCCTTAGCCTTGACGAGACCCAGTACTTC. The chain recombines TRBV5-5 with TRBJ2-5; D ambiguous. The CDR3 has 15 residues. Germline V gives CDR1 SGHKS, CDR2 YYEKEE (reference sequence). Trimming pared 6 bases from V and 5 bases from J, leaving 20 bases between.

Note on this clone: This sample includes further DNA sequences coding for the same CDR3. The V and J genes are TRBV12-3 or TRBV12-4 and TRBJ2-1, with D maybe TRBD1 (8 bases). The V end lost 8 bases, the J end lost 7 bases, and 12 bases lay between the germline ends. The CDR3 length is 12 residues. This CDR3 reads CASGQGGNEQFF. DNA for the CDR3: TGTGCCAGCGGACAGGGAGGGAATGAGCAGTTCTTC.

This rearrangement joins TRBV14 to TRBJ2-1; 12 positions agree with TRBD2. There are 18 residues in the CDR3. CDR1 is SGHDN, CDR2 FVKESK, per germline. The junction had 13 bases not matched to a gene; V was cut back by 0 bases and J by 10 bases. The CDR3 here is CASSQEGIGLAGLGEQFF. CDR3 in DNA: TGTGCCAGCAGCCAAGAGGGGATCGGACTAGCGGGACTAGGGGAGCAGTTCTTC.

V and J are TRBV19 and TRBJ2-2, with 8 nucleotides matching TRBD2. Germline values: CDR1 LNHDA, CDR2 SQIVND (reference sequence). CDR3 length equals 14 residues. V gave up 7 bases and J gave up 5 bases; unmatched junction bases: 6. In DNA, the CDR3 is TGTGCCAGTAAAGGACGGGGGGGTACCGGGGAGCTGTTTTTT. Translation gives CASKGRGGTGELFF.

The chain carries TRBV6-5 and TRBJ2-2; the D is unclear. Germline V CDR1 and CDR2: MNHEY, SVGAGI. The CDR3 spans 14 residues. V was clipped by 0 bases and J by 7 bases, with 9 bases between them. CDR3 bases: TGTGCCAGCAGTTACTCGAGTAGAATCGGGGAGCTGTTTTTT. It codes for CASSYSSRIGELFF.

This clone has only a few counts. V and J are TRBV6-6 and TRBJ2-7, with a tentative D call TRBD1 (7 bases). Germline values: CDR1 MNHNY, CDR2 SVGAGI (reference sequence). V shed 5 bases and J shed 3 bases, with 17 bases lying between them. This CDR3 is 15 amino acids long. The CDR3 loop is CASSLPEGQIYEQYF. The CDR3 DNA reads as TGTGCCAGCAGTCTACCGGAGGGACAGATCTACGAGCAGTACTTC.

This chain uses TRBV21-1 with TRBJ1-1; no DNA check was done on the table's D call, TRBD1. TRBV21-1 represents a pseudogene. This CDR3 spans 15 amino acids. The CDR3 region has the DNA TGTGCCAGCAGACCTTTGACAGGGGAGGACACTGAAGCTTTCTTT. It is translated as CASRPLTGEDTEAFF.

This clone showed up just once. This chain joins TRBV5-6 and TRBJ1-4, with 7 bases matching TRBD1. V gave up 1 base and J gave up 0 bases; unmatched junction bases: 9. Looked up from germline, CDR1 is SGHDT and CDR2 is YYEEEE. CDR3 size: 18 residues. As DNA, the CDR3 is TGTGCCAGCAGCTTGTTCCGACAGGGTAGTGCAACTAATGAAAAACTGTTTTTT. It codes for CASSLFRQGSATNEKLFF.

V usage is TRBV7-9 and J usage is TRBJ1-1; no reliable D call. Deletions cut 6 bases from V and 5 bases from J, with 16 bases between. CDR1 is SEHNR, CDR2 FQNEAQ, per germline (reference sequence). The CDR3 sequence is 14 residues long. The CDR3 nucleotides read TGTGCCAGCAGGACCACCACCGGGTTGACTGAAGCTTTCTTT. This sequence encodes CASRTTTGLTEAFF.

This rearrangement joins TRBV4-2 to TRBJ2-7; D possibly corresponds to TRBD2 (6 bases). This CDR3 is 16 amino acids long. CDR1 is LGHNA, CDR2 YNFKEQ, per germline. Trimming removed 4 bases at V and 3 bases at J, with 19 bases between. The CDR3 is CASSLTVGGLRYEQYF. The CDR3 bases are TGTGCCAGCAGCCTCACCGTCGGGGGACTTCGCTACGAGCAGTACTTC.

The V gene is TRBV7-2, the J gene TRBJ1-2, with D possibly TRBD1 on 6 matching bases. Trimming took 3 bases from V and 7 from J, leaving 15 bases between them. Germline assignment: CDR1 SGHTA and CDR2 FQGNSA. The CDR3 consists of 14 residues. CDR3 region: CASSFGDTVGGYTF. CDR3 DNA sequence: TGTGCCAGCAGCTTCGGGGACACCGTAGGTGGCTACACCTTC.

The rearrangement joins TRBV28 to TRBJ1-3; a weak D match, TRBD1 (6 bases). Germline CDR1 is MDHEN and CDR2 is SYDVKM. The CDR3 has 13 residues. Trimming took 5 bases from V and 4 from J, leaving 9 bases between them. The CDR3 reads CASSVDRGNTIYF. The CDR3 DNA reads TGTGCCAGCAGTGTAGACAGGGGAAACACCATATATTTT.

The chain uses TRBV24-1 and TRBJ2-2; D is uncertain. V was pared by 9 bases and J by 0 bases, with 10 bases between. The CDR3 extends over 14 amino acids. Germline-derived CDR1 and CDR2 are KGHDR and SFDVKD. In DNA form, the CDR3 reads TGTGCCACCGTGGCGGAAACGAACACCGGGGAGCTGTTTTTT. This translates into CATVAETNTGELFF.

The chain is built from TRBV5-4 and TRBJ1-1; unclear D gene. The germline V gene has CDR1 SGHNT and CDR2 YYREEE (reference sequence). This CDR3 contains 18 residues. Trimming left V 0 bases short and J 4 bases short, with 22 bases between. The CDR3 sequence is CASSLGIKTTKRVTEAFF. The CDR3 nucleotides are TGTGCCAGCAGCTTGGGGATTAAGACAACAAAAAGAGTCACTGAAGCTTTCTTT. The full variable domain, rest sourced from reference TRBV5-4 and TRBJ1-1, is ETGVTQSPTHLIKTRGQQVTLRCSSQSGHNTVSWYQQALGQGPQFIFQYYREEENGRGNFPPRFSGLQFPNYSSELNVNALELDDSALYLCASSLGIKTTKRVTEAFFGQGTRLTVV.

The chain joins TRBV7-7 to TRBJ2-2; 8 positions agree with TRBD2. CDR3 length: 14 amino acids. V lost 9 bases, J lost 6 bases, and 9 bases stayed unmatched. The germline V gene has CDR1 SSHAT and CDR2 FNYEAQ (reference sequence). CDR3 protein: CASQAGATPGELFF. As DNA, the CDR3 is TGTGCCAGTCAAGCGGGAGCAACTCCCGGGGAGCTGTTTTTT.

The rearrangement uses TRBV7-2 and TRBJ1-1; unclear D gene. The CDR3 is made up of 13 amino acids. Looked up from germline, CDR1 is SGHTA and CDR2 is FQGNSA. Trimming took off 1 base at V and 4 bases at J, with 7 bases between the two ends. The CDR3 DNA follows: TGTGCCAGCAGCTTAGAACGCGGCACTGAAGCTTTCTTT. This encodes CASSLERGTEAFF.

The rearrangement uses TRBV28 and TRBJ2-1, with TRBD2 matching over 8 bases. The CDR3 is 16 amino acids. The V segment lost 4 bases and the J segment 10 bases; nucleotides outside the gene matches: 15. Per the germline V gene, CDR1 is MDHEN and CDR2 is SYDVKM. This CDR3 is CASSSPTAGDWGEQFF. CDR3 DNA sequence: TGTGCCAGCAGTTCCCCGACAGCGGGGGATTGGGGGGAGCAGTTCTTC.

This chain joins TRBV6-2 or TRBV6-3 and TRBJ2-3; 8 nucleotides match TRBD2. The germline V gene encodes CDR1 MNHEY and CDR2 SVGEGT. The CDR3 covers 15 residues. Germline trimming cut 0 bases from V and 6 bases from J; bases unmatched to any gene: 5. CDR3 coding DNA: TGTGCCAGCAGTTACTCGGGACTAGTTACCGATACGCAGTATTTT. Translating gives CASSYSGLVTDTQYF.